This T cell receptor beta chain was captured by sequencing in a study of CD8 T cells in Susac syndrome. Overall study findings and caveats: Only a relatively small number of individuals were included in the TCR sequencing and HLA analysis.

Controls matched for age and sex were healthy donors. The V and J ends lost 5 bases and 2 bases respectively, with 13 bases between them. Looked up from germline, CDR1 is ENHRY and CDR2 is SYGVKD. CDR3 size: 15 residues. Random hexamers served to reverse transcribe roughly 0.5 to 1 ug RNA. The TCR beta CDR3 was amplified by immunoSEQ multiplex PCR across 54 Vbeta, 13 Jbeta. TCRdb re-analysed the immunoSEQ multiplex PCR reads in MiXCR, keeping a single row per CDR3 protein. The data hold 20,000 or so distinct CDR3 sequences, with around 96% observed a single time. Concerning this clonotype itself: Its target is not known.

The chain is built from TRBV10-3 and TRBJ2-1; D unresolved. This clonotype originated in a human donor in good health. The sequencing input was CD8+ T cells from PBMCs. The CDR3 loop is CAISPGYSTYNEQFF. In nucleotides, the CDR3 is TGTGCCATCAGTCCCGGGTATAGCACCTACAATGAGCAGTTCTTC.